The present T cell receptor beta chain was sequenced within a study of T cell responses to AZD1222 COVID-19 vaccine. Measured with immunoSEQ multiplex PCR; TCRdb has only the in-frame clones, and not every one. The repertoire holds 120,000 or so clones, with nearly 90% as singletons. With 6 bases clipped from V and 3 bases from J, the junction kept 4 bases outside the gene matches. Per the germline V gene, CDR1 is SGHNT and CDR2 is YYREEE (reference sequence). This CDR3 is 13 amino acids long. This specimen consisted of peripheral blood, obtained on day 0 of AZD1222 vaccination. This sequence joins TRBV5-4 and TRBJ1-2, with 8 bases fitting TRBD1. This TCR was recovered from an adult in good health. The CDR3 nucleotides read TGTGCCAGCAACACAGGGGGGCACTATGGCTACACCTTC. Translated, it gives CASNTGGHYGYTF.